This T cell receptor (beta chain) was found in a study of read filtering for tumor transcriptome and immune sequencing. Study summary: TCR-mapped reads were about 4.05 to 11 million with IR-seq versus about 85 to 1273 with RNA-seq. Points from the study as a whole: Even smaller IR-seq throughput identified most shared clonotypes.

Germline assignment: CDR1 SGHAT and CDR2 FQNNGV. CDR3 length: 15 residues. Trimming stripped 0 bases from V and 2 bases from J, with 10 bases between. Molecular barcoded adaptors covering alpha/delta and beta/gamma chains were used on 400 to 450 ng RNA. TCRdb processed the reads anew with MiXCR; each CDR3 protein has one entry. The data contain some 40,000 distinct CDR3 sequences, more than 13% of them singletons. In the case of this clonotype: Its antigen remains unknown.

This receptor was identified in a donor aged 40 or over with multiple myeloma. Sequenced input: a population of CD138-negative cells sorted from bone marrow. The V and J genes are TRBV11-2 and TRBJ1-2, with D possibly being TRBD1 (5 bases). In DNA form, the CDR3 reads TGTGCCAGCAGCTTAGATCGGCAGGGCAACTATGGCTACACCTTC. Translated, it gives CASSLDRQGNYGYTF.